This T cell receptor beta chain was captured in a study of blood T cell repertoires in COVID-19. Method: immunoSEQ multiplex PCR; TCRdb's copy keeps in-frame clones and lacks some. The data hold over 100,000 clones, with roughly 90% observed a single time. With V trimmed by 3 bases and J by 9 bases, 7 bases remained unmatched. Germline V CDR1 and CDR2: SGHDT, YYEEEE. This CDR3 spans 14 amino acids. Input material: peripheral blood. The chain carries TRBV5-6 and TRBJ1-5, with TRBD1 matching 9 bases. This receptor was taken from a human donor in a cohort sampled during active COVID-19. CDR3 DNA: TGTGCCAGCAGCTCCGGGACAGGGTCGCGGCCCCAGCATTTT. Protein: CASSSGTGSRPQHF.